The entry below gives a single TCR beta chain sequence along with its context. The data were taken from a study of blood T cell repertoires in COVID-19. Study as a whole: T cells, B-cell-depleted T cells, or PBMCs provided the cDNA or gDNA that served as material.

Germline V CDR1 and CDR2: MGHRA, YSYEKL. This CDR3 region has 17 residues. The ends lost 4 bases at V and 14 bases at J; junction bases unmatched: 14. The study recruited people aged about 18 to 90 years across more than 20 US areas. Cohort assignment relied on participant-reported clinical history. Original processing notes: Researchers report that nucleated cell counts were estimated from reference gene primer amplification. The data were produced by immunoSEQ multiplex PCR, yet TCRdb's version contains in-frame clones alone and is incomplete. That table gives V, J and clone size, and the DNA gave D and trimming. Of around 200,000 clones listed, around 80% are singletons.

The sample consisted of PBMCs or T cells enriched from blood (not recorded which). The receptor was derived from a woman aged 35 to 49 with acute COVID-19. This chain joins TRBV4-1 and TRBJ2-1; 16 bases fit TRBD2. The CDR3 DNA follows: TGCGCCAGCAGCCCTACCCAGGGACTAGCGGGGGGGCCTTTTAAGTTCTTC. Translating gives CASSPTQGLAGGPFKFF.